A single sample is the source of the 23 T cell receptor beta chains below, sequenced in a study of blood T cell repertoires in COVID-19. The data were produced by immunoSEQ multiplex PCR, yet TCRdb's version contains in-frame clones alone and is incomplete. The sample comprises about 480,000 clones, approximately 88% of which are singletons, and 7.5% to 9% rests with the top ten. Sample: peripheral blood. Receptors originate from a woman aged 45 to 65 with COVID-19, enrolled during active disease.

V is TRBV28 and J is TRBJ1-2; 7 bases map to TRBD1. This CDR3 has 14 residues. V was pared by 3 bases and J by 6 bases, with 7 bases of the junction left unmatched. Germline V gene data show CDR1 as MDHEN and CDR2 as SYDVKM. The CDR3 spells CASSLVGTGDGYTF. The CDR3 bases are TGTGCCAGCAGTTTGGTTGGAACAGGGGATGGCTACACCTTC.

The CDR3 is CASSIGTDTEAFF. The CDR3, as DNA: TGTGCCAGTAGTATTGGAACAGACACTGAAGCTTTCTTT. V gene TRBV19 combines with J gene TRBJ1-1; no reliable D call. The V end lost 3 bases, the J end lost 3 bases, and 8 bases lay between the germline ends. This CDR3 has 13 amino acids. CDR1 LNHDA and CDR2 SQIVND come from the germline V gene (reference sequence). Filled out from reference TRBV19 and TRBJ1-1, the complete variable domain reads DGGITQSPKYLFRKEGQNVTLSCEQNLNHDAMYWYRQDPGQGLRLIYYSQIVNDFQKGDIAEGYSVSREKKESFPLTVTSAQKNPTAFYLCASSIGTDTEAFFGQGTRLTVV.

The V and J genes are TRBV9 and TRBJ2-2; 10 nucleotides agree with TRBD1. CDR3 size: 16 residues. V dropped 4 bases and J dropped 4; count of bases not matched to a gene: 7. Per germline, CDR1 SGDLS and CDR2 YYNGEE. The CDR3 DNA is TGTGCCAGCAGCTCTACCGGACAGGGGGGCACCGGGGAGCTGTTTTTT. Protein: CASSSTGQGGTGELFF. The full variable domain, in which reference TRBV9 and TRBJ2-2 provide the parts outside the CDR3, is DSGVTQTPKHLITATGQRVTLRCSPRSGDLSVYWYQQSLDQGLQFLIQYYNGEERAKGNILERFSAQQFPDLHSELNLSSLELGDSALYFCASSSTGQGGTGELFFGEGSRLTVL.

V and J are TRBV6-9 and TRBJ2-1; 7 bases align to TRBD1. CDR3 size: 14 residues. Germline lookup yields CDR1 MNHGY and CDR2 SVAAGI. Trimming took 1 base from V and 5 from J; bases not matched to a gene: 2. In DNA form, the CDR3 reads TGTGCCAGCAGTTATTGGGACAGACACAATGAGCAGTTCTTC. It encodes CASSYWDRHNEQFF.

The chain is built from TRBV4-1 and TRBJ2-5; 11 bases fit TRBD2. CDR1 is MGHRA, CDR2 YSYEKL, per germline. J lost 3 bases, V lost 0 bases, and 6 bases had no gene match. The CDR3 contains 17 residues. CDR3 bases: TGCGCCAGCAGCCAAGATTATGGTAGCGGGGGGGAAGAGACCCAGTACTTC. Translating gives CASSQDYGSGGEETQYF.

For the CDR3, the DNA is TGTGCCAGCAGTCGACGGGGGGCCAAAGATACGCAGTATTTT. Translating gives CASSRRGAKDTQYF. This chain links TRBV11-3 with TRBJ2-3; a possible D gene is TRBD2 (7 bases). The germline V and J ends were trimmed by 6 bases and 5 bases, with 15 bases remaining between them. The CDR3 length is 14 residues. Per germline, CDR1 SGHNT and CDR2 YENEEA.

The chain has TRBV6-1 and TRBJ2-5, with 8 bases matching TRBD2. Germline CDR1 reads MNHNS; CDR2 reads SASEGT. After removal of 3 bases from V and 3 bases from J, the junction contained 12 bases not matched to a gene. CDR3 length equals 17 residues. For the CDR3, the DNA is TGTGCCAGCAGTGACCCCTGGCAACTAGCGGAAAAAGAGACCCAGTACTTC. This translates into CASSDPWQLAEKETQYF.

This clone has just one count. V is TRBV7-2 and J is TRBJ1-3, with no clear D. The germline gives CDR1 SGHTA, CDR2 FQGNSA. The CDR3 totals 13 residues. Trimming stripped 5 bases from V and 5 bases from J, with 10 bases between. In nucleotides, the CDR3 is TGTGCCAGCAGCCCCTACCTCCGAAACACCATATATTTT. This encodes CASSPYLRNTIYF.

V gene TRBV19 combines with J gene TRBJ1-4, with D possibly matching TRBD1 (6 bases). This CDR3 is built from 16 residues. Germline values: CDR1 LNHDA, CDR2 SQIVND (reference sequence). V was clipped by 7 bases and J by 0 bases, with 15 bases between them. The CDR3 here is CASTSGADATNEKLFF. The CDR3 DNA sequence: TGTGCCAGTACCTCAGGGGCCGACGCAACTAATGAAAAACTGTTTTTT. Using reference TRBV19 and TRBJ1-4 for the parts outside the CDR3, the full variable domain is DGGITQSPKYLFRKEGQNVTLSCEQNLNHDAMYWYRQDPGQGLRLIYYSQIVNDFQKGDIAEGYSVSREKKESFPLTVTSAQKNPTAFYLCASTSGADATNEKLFFGSGTQLSVL.

The table lists this clone with a few counts. The rearrangement joins TRBV6-5 to TRBJ1-5; 7 bases agree with TRBD1. This CDR3 comprises 14 residues. The trim removed 4 bases at V and 1 base at J, leaving 1 base unmatched. Germline values: CDR1 MNHEY, CDR2 SVGAGI. CDR3 in DNA: TGTGCCAGCAGTTCGGACAGGAGCAATCAGCCCCAGCATTTT. Protein sequence: CASSSDRSNQPQHF.

The rearrangement joins TRBV4-1 to TRBJ1-5; the D is unclear. From germline, CDR1 is MGHRA and CDR2 YSYEKL. The CDR3 totals 16 residues. V gave up 0 bases and J gave up 0 bases, with 9 bases separating them. In DNA, the CDR3 is TGCGCCAGCAGCCAAGAAGAGACTTATAGCAATCAGCCCCAGCATTTT. This translates into CASSQEETYSNQPQHF.

This sequence joins TRBV5-1 and TRBJ1-1; D may be TRBD1 (6 bases). V lost 2 bases and J 5 bases, leaving 10 bases between the germline ends. CDR1 and CDR2 from the germline V gene are SGHRS and YFSETQ. The CDR3 length is 13 residues. Here the CDR3 reads CASSFSRGTEAFF. The CDR3 nucleotides read TGCGCCAGCAGCTTTAGCAGGGGTACTGAAGCTTTCTTT.

This chain connects TRBV19 to TRBJ1-4, with 7 bases that match TRBD1. With 6 bases clipped from V and 8 bases from J, the junction kept 15 bases outside the gene matches. Germline loops: CDR1 LNHDA, CDR2 SQIVND (reference sequence). The CDR3 has 16 residues. The CDR3 coding sequence is TGTGCCAGTAGCCTAATCGACGGACAGGCGTTGGAAAAACTGTTTTTT. Its protein product is CASSLIDGQALEKLFF.

The chain is built from TRBV9 and TRBJ2-3, with 11 bases identical to TRBD2. The CDR3 loop spans 15 amino acids. The V gene's germline CDR1 is SGDLS and CDR2 YYNGEE. The V and J ends lost 3 bases and 5 bases, in that order; junction bases with no gene match: 5. In DNA form, the CDR3 reads TGTGCCAGCAGCGGTAGCGGGGGGGCTGGAGATACGCAGTATTTT. Its protein is CASSGSGGAGDTQYF.

The chain uses TRBV9 and TRBJ2-2; D is perhaps TRBD2 (7 bases). Trimming took 4 bases from V and 3 from J, leaving 16 bases between them. Per germline, CDR1 SGDLS and CDR2 YYNGEE. The CDR3 totals 16 residues. The CDR3 spells CASSSGGGGDTGELFF. The DNA for the CDR3 is TGTGCCAGCAGCTCAGGCGGGGGCGGGGACACCGGGGAGCTGTTTTTT. Full variable domain (rest looked up from reference TRBV9 and TRBJ2-2): DSGVTQTPKHLITATGQRVTLRCSPRSGDLSVYWYQQSLDQGLQFLIQYYNGEERAKGNILERFSAQQFPDLHSELNLSSLELGDSALYFCASSSGGGGDTGELFFGEGSRLTVL.

This chain links TRBV9 with TRBJ1-1; TRBD1 matches 10 bases. Germline V gene data show CDR1 as SGDLS and CDR2 as YYNGEE. The CDR3 is 13 amino acids. Trimming removed 4 bases from V and 9 bases from J; junction bases left unmatched: 6. CDR3 nucleotide sequence: TGTGCCAGCAGCCCTGGGACAGGGGTCCAAGCTTTCTTT. Residues: CASSPGTGVQAFF.

The chain employs TRBV5-1 and TRBJ2-3; 12 bases match TRBD1. Germline lookup yields CDR1 SGHRS and CDR2 YFSETQ. The trim removed 4 bases at V and 6 bases at J, leaving 21 bases unmatched. The CDR3 contains 20 residues. CDR3 residues: CASSPQPGTGGWGGEDTQYF. In DNA form, the CDR3 reads TGCGCCAGCAGCCCCCAGCCCGGGACAGGGGGCTGGGGCGGGGAGGATACGCAGTATTTT.

This clone turned up a few times. The chain recombines TRBV11-1 with TRBJ1-2, with no clear D. Germline V gene data show CDR1 as SGHAT and CDR2 as FQDESV (reference sequence). V was pared by 5 bases and J by 5 bases, with 12 bases between. This CDR3 spans 13 amino acids. CDR3 nucleotide sequence: TGTGCCAGCAGCAGAGGGATCCCTTATGGCTACACCTTC. It translates to CASSRGIPYGYTF.

The rearrangement links TRBV2 to TRBJ2-7; 7 bases map to TRBD1. Trimming cost V 5 bases and J 2 bases; bases outside gene matches: 9. Germline V gene data show CDR1 as SNHLY and CDR2 as FYNNEI. CDR3 length: 15 amino acids. CDR3 DNA: TGTGCCAGCAGTCTGGGGACAGCCCAGACCTACGAGCAGTACTTC. It yields the protein CASSLGTAQTYEQYF.

This rearrangement joins TRBV29-1 to TRBJ2-2; 10 bases are a match to TRBD1. The CDR3 loop spans 15 amino acids. J lost 4 bases, V lost 6 bases, and 8 bases had no gene match. CDR1 and CDR2 (germline): SQVTM, ANQGSEA. CDR3 loop: CSVSGTGESTGELFF. In DNA, the CDR3 is TGCAGCGTGTCCGGGACAGGGGAGTCCACCGGGGAGCTGTTTTTT.

This chain connects TRBV5-4 to TRBJ2-3; 10 nucleotides match TRBD2. The CDR3 totals 16 residues. The trim removed 1 base at V and 2 bases at J, leaving 4 bases unmatched. The germline gives CDR1 SGHNT, CDR2 YYREEE (reference sequence). As DNA, the CDR3 is TGTGCCAGCAGCTTGACTAGCGGGGCCCCCACAGATACGCAGTATTTT. As protein: CASSLTSGAPTDTQYF.

The chain uses TRBV11-2 and TRBJ2-3; D might be TRBD2 (5 bases). Trimming shortened V by 2 bases and J by 2 bases, and 11 bases separated the two germline ends. Germline CDR1 is SGHAT and CDR2 is FQNNGV. CDR3 size: 15 residues. This CDR3 reads CASSLSGKDTDTQYF. The CDR3, as DNA: TGTGCCAGCAGCTTATCCGGGAAAGACACAGATACGCAGTATTTT.

The rearrangement joins TRBV12-3 or TRBV12-4 to TRBJ2-5; D remains ambiguous. V lost 3 bases and J lost 1, with 6 bases in between. The CDR3 is 13 residues long. The CDR3 sequence is CASSLVAQETQYF. CDR3 in DNA: TGTGCCAGCAGTTTGGTGGCCCAAGAGACCCAGTACTTC.